In this sample, the clone carrying this T cell receptor beta chain turned up a few times. The antigen remains undetermined. This sample stems from a study of CD8 T cells in ankylosing spondylitis. TCR beta libraries were made by quantitative 5'-RACE with molecular barcodes. TCRdb reprocessed the 5' RACE reads via MiXCR and lists one record per CDR3 protein. The sample has about 320,000 distinct CDR3 sequences, approximately 10% seen once. V lost 4 bases and J lost 6, with 16 bases in between. The CDR3 contains 15 residues. The study's findings and limits: With a CD8+ phenotype, disease-linked clones were relatively rare in peripheral blood.

The chain carries TRBV12-3 or TRBV12-4 and TRBJ2-4; possibly TRBD2 for D (6 bases). This sequence was found in a female donor with ankylosing spondylitis or in good health (not recorded which). Sequenced: blood, either unsorted or a sorted T cell fraction (not recorded which). This CDR3 reads CASSSKEGPLNIQYF. The CDR3 nucleotides are TGTGCCAGCAGTTCCAAGGAGGGCCCACTAAACATTCAGTACTTC.